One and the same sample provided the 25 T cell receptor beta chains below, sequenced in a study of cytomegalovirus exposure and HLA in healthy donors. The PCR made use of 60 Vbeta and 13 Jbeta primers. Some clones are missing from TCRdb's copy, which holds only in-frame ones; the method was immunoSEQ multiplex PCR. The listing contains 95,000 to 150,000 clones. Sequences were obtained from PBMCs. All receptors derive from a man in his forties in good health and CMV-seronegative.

The CDR3: CASSSKAGGRTGELFF. DNA of the CDR3: TGTGCCAGCAGCAGCAAAGCGGGAGGGCGCACCGGGGAGCTGTTTTTT. The gene calls are TRBV5-4 and TRBJ2-2; 10 bases are a match to TRBD2. This CDR3 has 16 amino acids. V was clipped by 4 bases and J by 4 bases; unmatched bases: 7. Germline assignment: CDR1 SGHNT and CDR2 YYREEE (reference sequence).

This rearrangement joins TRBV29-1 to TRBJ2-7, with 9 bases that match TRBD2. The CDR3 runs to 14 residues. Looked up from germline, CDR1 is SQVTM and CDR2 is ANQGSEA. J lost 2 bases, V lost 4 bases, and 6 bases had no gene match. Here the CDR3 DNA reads TGCAGCGTTGTTCTGACTAGCGGCACCTACGAGCAGTACTTC. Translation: CSVVLTSGTYEQYF.

The CDR3 here is CASAPGLAGEETQYF. The CDR3 DNA reads as TGCGCCAGTGCTCCGGGACTAGCGGGAGAAGAGACCCAGTACTTC. This chain connects TRBV10-1 to TRBJ2-5; TRBD2 aligns across 14 bases. V lost 9 bases to trimming and J lost 3 bases; unmatched junction nucleotides: 6. This CDR3 is 15 amino acids long. Germline V gene data show CDR1 as WNHNN and CDR2 as SYGVQD (reference sequence).

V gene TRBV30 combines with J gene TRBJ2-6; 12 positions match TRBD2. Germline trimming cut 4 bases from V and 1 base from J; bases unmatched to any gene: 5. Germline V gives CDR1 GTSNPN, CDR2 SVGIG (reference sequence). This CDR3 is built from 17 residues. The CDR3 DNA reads TGTGCCTGGACCATGCTAGCGGGAGGGTCTGGGGCCAACGTCCTGACTTTC. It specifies CAWTMLAGGSGANVLTF. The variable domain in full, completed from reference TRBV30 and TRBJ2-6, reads SQTIHQWPATLVQPVGSPLSLECTVEGTSNPNLYWYRQAAGRGLQLLFYSVGIGQISSEVPQNLSASRPQDRQFILSSKKLLLSDSGFYLCAWTMLAGGSGANVLTFGAGSRLTVL.

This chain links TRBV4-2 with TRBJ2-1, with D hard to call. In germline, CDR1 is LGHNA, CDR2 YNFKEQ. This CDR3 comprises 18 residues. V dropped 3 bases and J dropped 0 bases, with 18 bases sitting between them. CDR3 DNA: TGTGCCAGCAGCCACCCATCGGAGACGAGAAACTCCTACAATGAGCAGTTCTTC. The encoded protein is CASSHPSETRNSYNEQFF.

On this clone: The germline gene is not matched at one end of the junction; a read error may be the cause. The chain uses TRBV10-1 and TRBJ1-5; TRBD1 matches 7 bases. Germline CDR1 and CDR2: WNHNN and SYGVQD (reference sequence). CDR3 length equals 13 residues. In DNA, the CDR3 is TGCGCCAACAAAAGACAGGGTAATCAGGCCCAGCATTTT. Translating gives CANKRQGNQAQHF.

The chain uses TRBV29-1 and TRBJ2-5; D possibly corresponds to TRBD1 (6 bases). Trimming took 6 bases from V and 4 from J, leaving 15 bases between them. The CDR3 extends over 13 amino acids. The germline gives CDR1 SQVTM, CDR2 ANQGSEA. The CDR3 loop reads CSVQQGVVETQYF. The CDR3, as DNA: TGCAGCGTCCAACAGGGAGTCGTAGAGACCCAGTACTTC.

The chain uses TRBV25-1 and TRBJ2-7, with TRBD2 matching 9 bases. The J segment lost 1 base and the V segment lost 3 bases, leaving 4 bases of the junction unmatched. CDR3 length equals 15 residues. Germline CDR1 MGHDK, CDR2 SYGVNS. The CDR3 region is CASSEGLAVSYEQYF. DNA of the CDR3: TGTGCCAGCAGTGAGGGACTAGCCGTTTCCTACGAGCAGTACTTC.

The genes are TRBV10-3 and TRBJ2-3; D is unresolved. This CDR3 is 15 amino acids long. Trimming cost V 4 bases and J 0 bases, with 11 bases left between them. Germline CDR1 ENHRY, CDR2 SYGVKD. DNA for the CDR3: TGTGCCATCAGTGGAAGTGGGCGAAGCACAGATACGCAGTATTTT. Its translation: CAISGSGRSTDTQYF.

The CDR3 coding sequence is TGTGCCAGCAGCTCCTTTCGGGACAGGCAATCCTACAATGAGCAGTTCTTC. Its protein is CASSSFRDRQSYNEQFF. The rearrangement joins TRBV11-2 to TRBJ2-1; 8 bases map to TRBD1. J was trimmed by 1 base and V by 4 bases; bases with no gene match: 9. This CDR3 spans 17 amino acids. Germline CDR1 and CDR2: SGHAT and FQNNGV.

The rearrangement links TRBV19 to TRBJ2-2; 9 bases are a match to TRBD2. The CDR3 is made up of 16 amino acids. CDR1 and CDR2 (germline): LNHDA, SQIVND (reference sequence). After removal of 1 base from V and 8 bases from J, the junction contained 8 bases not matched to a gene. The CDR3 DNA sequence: TGTGCCAGTAGTATAGGGCTAGCGGGATCGGTAGGGGAGCTGTTTTTT. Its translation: CASSIGLAGSVGELFF. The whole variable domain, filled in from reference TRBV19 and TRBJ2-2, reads DGGITQSPKYLFRKEGQNVTLSCEQNLNHDAMYWYRQDPGQGLRLIYYSQIVNDFQKGDIAEGYSVSREKKESFPLTVTSAQKNPTAFYLCASSIGLAGSVGELFFGEGSRLTVL.

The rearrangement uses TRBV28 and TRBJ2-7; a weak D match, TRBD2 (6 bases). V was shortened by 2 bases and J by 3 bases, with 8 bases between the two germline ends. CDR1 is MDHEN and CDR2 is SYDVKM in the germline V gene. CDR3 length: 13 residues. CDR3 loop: CASSLHGGYEQYF. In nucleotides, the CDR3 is TGTGCCAGCAGTTTACACGGGGGCTACGAGCAGTACTTC. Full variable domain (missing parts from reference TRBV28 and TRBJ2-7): DVKVTQSSRYLVKRTGEKVFLECVQDMDHENMFWYRQDPGLGLRLIYFSYDVKMKEKGDIPEGYSVSREKKERFSLILESASTNQTSMYLCASSLHGGYEQYFGPGTRLTVT.

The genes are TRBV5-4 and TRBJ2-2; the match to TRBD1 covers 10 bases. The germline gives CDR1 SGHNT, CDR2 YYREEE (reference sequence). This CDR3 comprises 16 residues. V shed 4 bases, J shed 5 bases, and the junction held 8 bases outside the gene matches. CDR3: CASSLRDRGGTGELFF. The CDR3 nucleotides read TGTGCCAGCAGCCTAAGGGACAGGGGAGGAACCGGGGAGCTGTTTTTT.

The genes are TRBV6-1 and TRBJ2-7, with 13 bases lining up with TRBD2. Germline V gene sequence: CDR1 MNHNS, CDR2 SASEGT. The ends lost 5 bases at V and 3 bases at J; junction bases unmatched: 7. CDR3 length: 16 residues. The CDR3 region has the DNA TGTGCCAGCAGTAAAGGACTAGCGGGAGCATTCTACGAGCAGTACTTC. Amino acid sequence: CASSKGLAGAFYEQYF.

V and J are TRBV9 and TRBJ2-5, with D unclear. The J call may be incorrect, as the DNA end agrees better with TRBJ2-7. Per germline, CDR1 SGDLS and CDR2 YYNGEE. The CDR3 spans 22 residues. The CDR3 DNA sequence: TGTGCCAGCAGGGAAAACAGTCACCCCGCAGTCACCTCACCCTCATCTACCTACGAGCAGTACTTC. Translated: CASRENSHPAVTSPSSTYEQYF.

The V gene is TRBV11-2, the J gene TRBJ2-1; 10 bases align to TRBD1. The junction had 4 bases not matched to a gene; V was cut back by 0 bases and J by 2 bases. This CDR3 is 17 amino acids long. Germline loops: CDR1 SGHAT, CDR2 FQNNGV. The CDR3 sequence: CASSLEPGQGPYNEQFF. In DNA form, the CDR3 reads TGTGCCAGCAGCTTAGAGCCGGGACAGGGGCCCTACAATGAGCAGTTCTTC. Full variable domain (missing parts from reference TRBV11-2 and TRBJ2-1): EAGVAQSPRYKIIEKRQSVAFWCNPISGHATLYWYQQILGQGPKLLIQFQNNGVVDDSQLPKDRFSAERLKGVDSTLKIQPAKLEDSAVYLCASSLEPGQGPYNEQFFGPGTRLTVL.

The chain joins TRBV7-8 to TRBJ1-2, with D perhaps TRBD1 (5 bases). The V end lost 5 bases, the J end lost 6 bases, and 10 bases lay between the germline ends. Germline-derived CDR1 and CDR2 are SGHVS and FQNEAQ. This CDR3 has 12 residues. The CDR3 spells CASSQSRDGYTF. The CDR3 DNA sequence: TGTGCCAGCAGCCAAAGCAGGGATGGCTACACCTTC.

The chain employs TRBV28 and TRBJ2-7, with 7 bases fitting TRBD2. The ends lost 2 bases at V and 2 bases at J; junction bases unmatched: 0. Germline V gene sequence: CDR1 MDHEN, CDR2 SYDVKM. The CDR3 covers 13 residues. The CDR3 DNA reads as TGTGCCAGCAGTTTAAGCGGGGCCTACGAGCAGTACTTC. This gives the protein CASSLSGAYEQYF.

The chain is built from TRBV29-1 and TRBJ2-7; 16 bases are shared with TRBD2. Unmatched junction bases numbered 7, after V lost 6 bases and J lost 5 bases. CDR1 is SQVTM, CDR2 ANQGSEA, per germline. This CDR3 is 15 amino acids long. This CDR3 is CSVGGLAGGPHEQYF. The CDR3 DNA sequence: TGCAGCGTGGGGGGACTAGCGGGAGGGCCCCACGAGCAGTACTTC.

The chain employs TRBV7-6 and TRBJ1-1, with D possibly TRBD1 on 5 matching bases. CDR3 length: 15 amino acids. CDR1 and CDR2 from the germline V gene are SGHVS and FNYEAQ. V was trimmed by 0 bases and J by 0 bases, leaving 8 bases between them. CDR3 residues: CASSLAGAVNTEAFF. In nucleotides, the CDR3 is TGTGCCAGCAGCTTAGCAGGGGCGGTGAACACTGAAGCTTTCTTT.

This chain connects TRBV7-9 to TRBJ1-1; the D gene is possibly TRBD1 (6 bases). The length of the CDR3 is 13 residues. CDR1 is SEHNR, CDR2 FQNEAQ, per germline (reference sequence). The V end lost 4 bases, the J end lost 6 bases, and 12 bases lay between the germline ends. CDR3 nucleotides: TGTGCCAGCAGCTCGGGGGGGCGCGCTGAAGCTTTCTTT. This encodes CASSSGGRAEAFF.

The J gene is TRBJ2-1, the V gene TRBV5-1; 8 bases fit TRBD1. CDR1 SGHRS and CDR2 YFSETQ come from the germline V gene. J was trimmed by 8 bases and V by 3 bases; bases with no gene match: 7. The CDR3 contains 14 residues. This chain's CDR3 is CASSSRQGRDEQFF. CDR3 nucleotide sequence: TGCGCCAGCAGCTCCCGACAGGGGCGAGATGAGCAGTTCTTC.

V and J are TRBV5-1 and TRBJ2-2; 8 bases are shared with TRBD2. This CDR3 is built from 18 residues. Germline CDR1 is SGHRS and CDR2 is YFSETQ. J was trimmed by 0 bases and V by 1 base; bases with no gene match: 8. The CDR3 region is CASSLYPTSGPNTGELFF. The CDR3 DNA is TGCGCCAGCAGCTTGTACCCTACTAGCGGACCGAACACCGGGGAGCTGTTTTTT.

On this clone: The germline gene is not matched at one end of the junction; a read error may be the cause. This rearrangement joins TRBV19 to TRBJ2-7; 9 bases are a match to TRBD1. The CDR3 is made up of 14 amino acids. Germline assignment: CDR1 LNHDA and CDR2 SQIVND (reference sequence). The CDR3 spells CASSRTGGSHEQYF. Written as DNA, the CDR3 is TGTGCCAGTAGCCGTACAGGGGGCTCCCACGAGCAGTACTTC.

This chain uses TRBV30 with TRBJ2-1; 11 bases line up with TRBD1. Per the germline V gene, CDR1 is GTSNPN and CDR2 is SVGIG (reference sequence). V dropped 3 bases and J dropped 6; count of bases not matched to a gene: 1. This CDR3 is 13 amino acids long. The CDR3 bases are TGTGCCTGGAGGGGGACAGGGGGCAATGAGCAGTTCTTC. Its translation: CAWRGTGGNEQFF.